This entry describes one T cell receptor (beta chain). TRB amplification used roughly 250 ng of peripheral blood genomic DNA. One tube held mixed TRB-A and TRB-B primer pools for touch-down PCR. Reprocessing the multiplex PCR reads, TCRdb reports a single entry for every CDR3 protein and omits DNA. This table lists some 5,600 distinct CDR3 sequences. The sample comes from a study of T cell clusters in autoimmune cytopenias. Study in general: Per sample, median TRB depth was about 48,000 reads, yielding a median 2,350 distinct clonotypes.

This sample also belongs to another study, concerning T cell repertoires in aging, cancer and after chemotherapy. That source reports: Over several months to years, re-sampled healthy donor repertoires clearly shared clones. Median generation probability rose over the chemotherapy interval in each cancer cohort, suggesting rebound thymic output. Immunological memory after chemotherapy cannot be judged from the repertoire data.

The sample taken for sequencing was peripheral blood. The TCR comes from a human donor in good health.

The CDR3 region is CSVESAGHYEQYF. The genes are TRBV29-1 and TRBJ2-7; the D call of TRBD2 rests on TCRdb alone, since no DNA is present to check it. Germline-derived CDR1 and CDR2 are SQVTM and ANQGSEA. CDR3 length: 13 residues.